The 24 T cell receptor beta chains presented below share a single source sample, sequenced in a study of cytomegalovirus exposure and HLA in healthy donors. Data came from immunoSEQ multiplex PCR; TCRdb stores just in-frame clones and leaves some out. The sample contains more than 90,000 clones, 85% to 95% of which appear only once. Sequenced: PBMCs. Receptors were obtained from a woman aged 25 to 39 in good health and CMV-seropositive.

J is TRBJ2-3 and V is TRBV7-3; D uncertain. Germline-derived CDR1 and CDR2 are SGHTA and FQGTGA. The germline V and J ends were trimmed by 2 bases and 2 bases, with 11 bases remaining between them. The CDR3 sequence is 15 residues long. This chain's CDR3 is CASSLGSTTTDTQYF. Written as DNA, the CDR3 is TGTGCCAGCAGCTTAGGTTCCACTACCACAGATACGCAGTATTTT.

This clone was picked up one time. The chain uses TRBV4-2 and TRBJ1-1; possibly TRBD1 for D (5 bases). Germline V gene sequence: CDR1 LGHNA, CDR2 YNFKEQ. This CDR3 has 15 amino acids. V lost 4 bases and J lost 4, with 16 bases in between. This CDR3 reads CASSPGKPETTEAFF. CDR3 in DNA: TGTGCCAGCAGCCCAGGGAAGCCGGAGACCACTGAAGCTTTCTTT.

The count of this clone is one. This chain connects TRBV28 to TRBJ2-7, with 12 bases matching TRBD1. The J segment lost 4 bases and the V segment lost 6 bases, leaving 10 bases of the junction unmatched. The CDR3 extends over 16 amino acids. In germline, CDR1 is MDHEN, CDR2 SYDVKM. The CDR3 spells CASRGTRDRGLYEQYF. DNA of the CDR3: TGTGCCAGCAGAGGCACCCGGGACAGGGGGCTTTACGAGCAGTACTTC.

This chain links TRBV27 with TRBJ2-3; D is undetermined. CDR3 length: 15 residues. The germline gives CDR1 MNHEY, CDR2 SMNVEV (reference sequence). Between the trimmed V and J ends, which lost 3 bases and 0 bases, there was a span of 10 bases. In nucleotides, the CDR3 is TGTGCCAGCAGTTTCCTAACAGTTAGCACAGATACGCAGTATTTT. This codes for CASSFLTVSTDTQYF.

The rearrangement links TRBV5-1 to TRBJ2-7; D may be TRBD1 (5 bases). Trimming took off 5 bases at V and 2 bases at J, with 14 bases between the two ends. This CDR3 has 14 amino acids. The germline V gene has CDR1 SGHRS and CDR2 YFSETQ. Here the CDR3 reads CASRGQAYPYEQYF. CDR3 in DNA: TGCGCCAGCAGGGGGCAGGCCTATCCCTACGAGCAGTACTTC.

The CDR3 region is CASSVGGLAGGPREFF. The CDR3 DNA follows: TGCGCCAGCAGCGTCGGGGGACTAGCGGGAGGGCCCAGAGAGTTCTTC. This rearrangement joins TRBV5-1 to TRBJ2-1; TRBD2 matches at 16 bases. This CDR3 spans 16 amino acids. With V trimmed by 4 bases and J by 14 bases, 12 bases remained unmatched. Looked up from germline, CDR1 is SGHRS and CDR2 is YFSETQ.

The DNA of the CDR3 is TGTGCCACCAGCAGTACTCGGACAGATTCCTATGGCTACACCTTC. Amino acid sequence: CATSSTRTDSYGYTF. The chain has TRBV15 and TRBJ1-2; maybe TRBD1 (6 bases). Germline V gene lookup returns CDR1 LNHNV and CDR2 YYDKDF (reference sequence). The CDR3 runs to 15 residues. Trimming stripped 3 bases from V and 4 bases from J, with 15 bases between. The full variable domain, in which reference TRBV15 and TRBJ1-2 provide the parts outside the CDR3, is DAMVIQNPRYQVTQFGKPVTLSCSQTLNHNVMYWYQQKSSQAPKLLFHYYDKDFNNEADTPDNFQSRRPNTSFCFLDIRSPGLGDTAMYLCATSSTRTDSYGYTFGSGTRLTVV.

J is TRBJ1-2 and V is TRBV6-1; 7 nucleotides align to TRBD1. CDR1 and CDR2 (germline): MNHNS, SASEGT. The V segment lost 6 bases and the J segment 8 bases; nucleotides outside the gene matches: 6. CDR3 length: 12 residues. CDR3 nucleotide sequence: TGTGCCAGCAGCGAACAGGGGTTCGGCTACACCTTC. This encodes CASSEQGFGYTF.

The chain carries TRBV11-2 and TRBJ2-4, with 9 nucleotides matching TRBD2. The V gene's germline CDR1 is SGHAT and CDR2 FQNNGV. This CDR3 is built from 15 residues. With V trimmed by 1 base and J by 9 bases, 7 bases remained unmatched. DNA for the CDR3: TGTGCCAGCAGCTTAGCCCAAGCGGGAGGTAGCATTCAGTACTTC. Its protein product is CASSLAQAGGSIQYF. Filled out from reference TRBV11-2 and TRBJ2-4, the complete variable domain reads EAGVAQSPRYKIIEKRQSVAFWCNPISGHATLYWYQQILGQGPKLLIQFQNNGVVDDSQLPKDRFSAERLKGVDSTLKIQPAKLEDSAVYLCASSLAQAGGSIQYFGAGTRLSVL.

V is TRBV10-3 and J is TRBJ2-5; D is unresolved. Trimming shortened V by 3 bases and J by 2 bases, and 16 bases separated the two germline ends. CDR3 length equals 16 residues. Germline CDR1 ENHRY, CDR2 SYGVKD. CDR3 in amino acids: CAISDPTRSKQETQYF. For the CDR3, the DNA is TGTGCCATCAGTGATCCTACGCGGAGTAAACAAGAGACCCAGTACTTC.

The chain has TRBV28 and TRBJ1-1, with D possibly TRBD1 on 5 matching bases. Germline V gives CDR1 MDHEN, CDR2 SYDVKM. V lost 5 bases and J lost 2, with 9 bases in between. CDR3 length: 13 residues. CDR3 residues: CASSPTGNTEAFF. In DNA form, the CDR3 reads TGTGCCAGCAGTCCTACAGGTAACACTGAAGCTTTCTTT.

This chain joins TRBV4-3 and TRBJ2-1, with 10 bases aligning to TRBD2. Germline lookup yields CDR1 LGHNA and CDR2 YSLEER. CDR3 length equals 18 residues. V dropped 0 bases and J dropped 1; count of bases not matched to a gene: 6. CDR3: CASSQEPSGRASYNEQFF. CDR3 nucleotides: TGCGCCAGCAGCCAAGAACCAAGCGGGAGGGCGTCCTACAATGAGCAGTTCTTC.

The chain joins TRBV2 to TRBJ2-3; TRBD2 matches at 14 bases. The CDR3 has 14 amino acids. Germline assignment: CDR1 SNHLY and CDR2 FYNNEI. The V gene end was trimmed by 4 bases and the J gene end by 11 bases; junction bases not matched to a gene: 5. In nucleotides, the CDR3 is TGTGCCAGCAGTGTGGGGACTAGCGGGAGCGAGCAGTATTTT. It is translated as CASSVGTSGSEQYF.

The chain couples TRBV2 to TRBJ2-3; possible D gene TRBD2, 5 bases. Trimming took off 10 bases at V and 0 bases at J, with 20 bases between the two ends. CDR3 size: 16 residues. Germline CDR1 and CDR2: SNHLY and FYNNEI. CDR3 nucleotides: TGTGCCACCAACCAATTGAGGGCGGCGAGCACAGATACGCAGTATTTT. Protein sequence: CATNQLRAASTDTQYF.

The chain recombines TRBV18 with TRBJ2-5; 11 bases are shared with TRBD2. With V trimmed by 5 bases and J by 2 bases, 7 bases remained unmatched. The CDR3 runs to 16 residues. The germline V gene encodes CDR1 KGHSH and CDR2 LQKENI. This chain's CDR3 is CASSEWTSGLQETQYF. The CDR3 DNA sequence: TGTGCCAGCTCAGAATGGACTAGCGGGCTTCAAGAGACCCAGTACTTC.

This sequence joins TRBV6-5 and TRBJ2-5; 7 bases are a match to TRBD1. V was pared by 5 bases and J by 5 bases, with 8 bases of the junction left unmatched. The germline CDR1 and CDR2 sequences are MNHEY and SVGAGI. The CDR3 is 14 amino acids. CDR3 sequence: CASSPQGPGETQYF. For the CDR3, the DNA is TGTGCCAGCAGTCCACAGGGGCCCGGGGAGACCCAGTACTTC.

CDR3 DNA: TGTGCCAGCAGCGACAGGGATCACTACGAGCAGTACTTC. This translates into CASSDRDHYEQYF. V is TRBV6-1 and J is TRBJ2-7, with 7 positions matching TRBD1. The CDR3 has 13 residues. The junction had 5 bases not matched to a gene; V was cut back by 6 bases and J by 3 bases. CDR1 and CDR2 from the germline V gene are MNHNS and SASEGT.

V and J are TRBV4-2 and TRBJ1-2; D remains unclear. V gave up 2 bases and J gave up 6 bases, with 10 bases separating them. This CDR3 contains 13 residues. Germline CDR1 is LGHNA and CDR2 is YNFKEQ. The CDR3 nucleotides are TGTGCCAGCAGCCAATCGGAGGGAAATGGCTACACCTTC. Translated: CASSQSEGNGYTF.

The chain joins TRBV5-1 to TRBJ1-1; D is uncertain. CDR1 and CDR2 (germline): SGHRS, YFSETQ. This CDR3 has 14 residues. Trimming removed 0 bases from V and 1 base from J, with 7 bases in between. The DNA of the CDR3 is TGCGCCAGCAGCTTGGGGCCAGGGAACACTGAAGCTTTCTTT. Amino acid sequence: CASSLGPGNTEAFF.

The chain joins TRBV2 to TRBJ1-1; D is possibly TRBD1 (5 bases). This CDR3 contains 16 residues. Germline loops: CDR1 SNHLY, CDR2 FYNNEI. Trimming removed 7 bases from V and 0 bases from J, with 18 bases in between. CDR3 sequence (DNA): TGTGCCAGCAACCCCTCTTCGACACAGGTGAACACTGAAGCTTTCTTT. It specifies CASNPSSTQVNTEAFF. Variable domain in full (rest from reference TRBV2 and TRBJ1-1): EPEVTQTPSHQVTQMGQEVILRCVPISNHLYFYWYRQILGQKVEFLVSFYNNEISEKSEIFDDQFSVERPDGSNFTLKIRSTKLEDSAMYFCASNPSSTQVNTEAFFGQGTRLTVV.

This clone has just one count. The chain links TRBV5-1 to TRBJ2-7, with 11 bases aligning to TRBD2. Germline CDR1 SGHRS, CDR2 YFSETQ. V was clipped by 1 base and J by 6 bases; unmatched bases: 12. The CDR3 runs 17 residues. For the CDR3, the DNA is TGCGCCAGCAGCTTGCTTACTAGCGGGAGCCTGTCGGGCGAGCAGTACTTC. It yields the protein CASSLLTSGSLSGEQYF.

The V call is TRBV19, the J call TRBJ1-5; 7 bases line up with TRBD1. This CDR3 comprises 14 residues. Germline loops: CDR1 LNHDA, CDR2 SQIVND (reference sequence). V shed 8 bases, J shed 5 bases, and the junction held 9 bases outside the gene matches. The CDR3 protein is CASRQTGEDQPQHF. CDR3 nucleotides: TGTGCCAGTCGTCAAACAGGGGAGGATCAGCCCCAGCATTTT.

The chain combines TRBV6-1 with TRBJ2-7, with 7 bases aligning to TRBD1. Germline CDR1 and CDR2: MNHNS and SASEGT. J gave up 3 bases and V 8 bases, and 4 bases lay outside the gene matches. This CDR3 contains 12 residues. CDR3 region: CASAAGGYEQYF. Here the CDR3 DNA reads TGTGCCAGCGCTGCAGGGGGCTACGAGCAGTACTTC.

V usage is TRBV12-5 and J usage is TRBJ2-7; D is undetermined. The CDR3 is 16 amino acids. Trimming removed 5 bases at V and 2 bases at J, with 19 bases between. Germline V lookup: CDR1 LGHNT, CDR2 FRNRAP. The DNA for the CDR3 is TGTGCTAGTGGTCCCACCCGCCTTAAGTGGCCCTACGAGCAGTACTTC. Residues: CASGPTRLKWPYEQYF.